These 15 T cell receptor beta chains originate from one sample sequenced in a study of CD8+ T cells in alopecia areata. Treatment of the sample: oral pan-JAK inhibitor, 5-10 mg twice daily. The sequencing template was cDNA reverse transcribed from extracted RNA. The assay was immunoSEQ multiplex PCR, and TCRdb's table has in-frame clones only and misses some. The sample gives 200,000 or so clones, 55% to 70% of which show up once; roughly 5% is in the top ten. The sequenced sample was CD4+ T cells sorted from blood, obtained at week 24, from a patient treated with tofacitinib. The source is a human donor with alopecia areata.

V usage is TRBV29-1 and J usage is TRBJ2-3; the D gene is possibly TRBD2 (6 bases). With 7 bases removed from V and 5 bases from J, the gap between germline ends came to 13 bases. Germline V gene sequence: CDR1 SQVTM, CDR2 ANQGSEA. The length of the CDR3 is 12 residues. CDR3 nucleotide sequence: TGCAGCGGTGGAGAGGGAGGAGATACGCAGTATTTT. Translation gives CSGGEGGDTQYF.

In its sample, this clone was seen a few times. The rearrangement links TRBV29-1 to TRBJ2-6, with D possibly TRBD2 on 6 matching bases. From germline, CDR1 is SQVTM and CDR2 ANQGSEA. With 4 bases removed from V and 0 bases from J, the gap between germline ends came to 13 bases. This CDR3 has 16 amino acids. Written as DNA, the CDR3 is TGCAGCGTTGGGGCAGGGACTCGCTCTGGGGCCAACGTCCTGACTTTC. Translating it yields CSVGAGTRSGANVLTF.

The rearrangement joins TRBV5-1 to TRBJ2-6; D unresolved. Deletions cut 7 bases from V and 1 base from J, with 3 bases between. CDR1 and CDR2 from the germline V gene are SGHRS and YFSETQ. The CDR3 covers 12 residues. CDR3 DNA sequence: TGCGCCAGCCTTTCTGGGGCCAACGTCCTGACTTTC. Translating it yields CASLSGANVLTF.

J is TRBJ2-3 and V is TRBV10-3; TRBD2 might be the D (5 bases). The CDR3 is 13 amino acids. Trimming left V 6 bases short and J 2 bases short, with 9 bases between. Germline V gene lookup returns CDR1 ENHRY and CDR2 SYGVKD. DNA for the CDR3: TGTGCCATCAGCGGGATAGCCACAGATACGCAGTATTTT. This gives the protein CAISGIATDTQYF.

The table lists this clone with a few counts. This chain connects TRBV6-6 to TRBJ2-6, with 8 bases aligning to TRBD2. The CDR3 sequence is 16 residues long. Germline CDR1 MNHNY, CDR2 SVGAGI (reference sequence). Losses at the gene ends were 6 bases for V and 0 bases for J; bases not matched to a gene: 4. CDR3 coding DNA: TGTGCCAGCAGACTAGCGGCAGGCTCTGGGGCCAACGTCCTGACTTTC. Its translation: CASRLAAGSGANVLTF.

The chain recombines TRBV7-9 with TRBJ1-1; D is uncertain. Germline CDR1 is SEHNR and CDR2 is FQNEAQ (reference sequence). This CDR3 has 14 amino acids. The V end lost 5 bases, the J end lost 6 bases, and 16 bases lay between the germline ends. CDR3 bases: TGTGCCAGCAGCCCCTCGAGTGGGTTTGCTGAAGCTTTCTTT. Translating gives CASSPSSGFAEAFF.

This clone was recorded a few times. The rearrangement joins TRBV9 to TRBJ2-1; weak D call: TRBD1 (7 bases). Germline V gives CDR1 SGDLS, CDR2 YYNGEE. V lost 2 bases to trimming and J lost 9 bases, with 9 bases between them. The CDR3 runs to 12 residues. Here the CDR3 reads CASSVQGGEQFF. Written as DNA, the CDR3 is TGTGCCAGCAGCGTCCAGGGGGGTGAGCAGTTCTTC.

The V and J genes are TRBV19 and TRBJ2-7, with a weak D call TRBD2 (6 bases). Germline assignment: CDR1 LNHDA and CDR2 SQIVND (reference sequence). V was pared by 5 bases and J by 5 bases, with 10 bases between. The length of the CDR3 is 12 residues. The CDR3 reads CASSAGFNEQYF. The CDR3 coding sequence is TGTGCCAGTAGTGCGGGGTTCAACGAGCAGTACTTC.

This clone was counted between two and nine times. The chain couples TRBV29-1 to TRBJ2-7; 8 nucleotides match TRBD1. The germline CDR1 and CDR2 sequences are SQVTM and ANQGSEA. The CDR3 loop spans 13 amino acids. The V segment lost 3 bases and the J segment 7 bases; nucleotides outside the gene matches: 8. The CDR3 DNA follows: TGCAGCGTTGAGACCGACAGGGGAAGAGAGCAGTACTTC. Protein product: CSVETDRGREQYF.

A few counts support this clone. The chain combines TRBV29-1 with TRBJ2-5; D perhaps matches TRBD2 (6 bases). The V end lost 4 bases, the J end lost 5 bases, and 17 bases lay between the germline ends. CDR3 length equals 14 residues. Germline V gene data show CDR1 as SQVTM and CDR2 as ANQGSEA. Here the CDR3 DNA reads TGCAGCGTTGGCCACGGGGGATCTGGGGAGACCCAGTACTTC. Amino acids: CSVGHGGSGETQYF.

The chain combines TRBV28 with TRBJ2-7; tentative D call: TRBD2 (6 bases). Germline loops: CDR1 MDHEN, CDR2 SYDVKM. V was pared by 4 bases and J by 8 bases, with 12 bases between. The CDR3 loop spans 12 amino acids. CDR3 DNA sequence: TGTGCCAGCAGTTACGGGAGATTCCAGCAGTACTTC. Protein: CASSYGRFQQYF.

The chain has TRBV2 and TRBJ2-7; a weak D match, TRBD2 (5 bases). Trimming removed 6 bases at V and 6 bases at J, with 9 bases between. The CDR3 covers 11 residues. Germline values: CDR1 SNHLY, CDR2 FYNNEI. CDR3 bases: TGTGCCAGCAGGATAGAGGGCGAGCAGTACTTC. It codes for CASRIEGEQYF.

In this sample, this clone turned up a few times. In nucleotides, the CDR3 is TGTGCCAGCAGCGCCCCTCGCCGAACAGGGGTGAGTGAAAAACTGTTTTTT. It specifies CASSAPRRTGVSEKLFF. The genes are TRBV9 and TRBJ1-4, with 7 nucleotides matching TRBD1. The CDR3 spans 17 residues. CDR1 SGDLS and CDR2 YYNGEE come from the germline V gene. V lost 3 bases and J lost 7; bases outside the gene matches: 15.

The rearrangement uses TRBV7-6 and TRBJ1-4; D remains ambiguous. CDR3 length equals 13 residues. With 1 base removed from V and 8 bases from J, the gap between germline ends came to 8 bases. Germline CDR1 is SGHVS and CDR2 is FNYEAQ. The CDR3 here is CASSLEVGEKLFF. CDR3 sequence (DNA): TGTGCCAGCAGCTTAGAAGTCGGGGAAAAACTGTTTTTT.

CDR3 in DNA: TGTGCCAGCAGGAAGGCAGATAGCAATCAGCCCCAGCATTTT. Its protein product is CASRKADSNQPQHF. The chain recombines TRBV2 with TRBJ1-5; D is unclear. CDR3 length equals 14 residues. The germline CDR1 and CDR2 sequences are SNHLY and FYNNEI. The V and J ends lost 6 bases and 0 bases respectively, with 9 bases between them.